What follows describes a single T cell receptor (beta chain). Its matching antigen is unknown. It may be a read error: a sequence one base away is much more abundant. The CDR3 has 16 residues. The V gene's germline CDR1 is SGDLS and CDR2 YYNGEE. This entry belongs to a study of molecular identifiers for immune sequencing clone quantification. TCRdb reprocessed the PCR reads with MiXCR, giving one entry per CDR3 protein. In the table there are about 630,000 distinct CDR3 sequences, approximately 24% of which are singletons. Study outcomes and limitations: In naive cells, under 1% of molecules belonged to clones above 20 RNA copies, against over 97% in effector cells. Approximately 910,000 naive cells reportedly did not prevent detection of spiked Jurkat TCR RNA from one cell.

V gene TRBV9 combines with J gene TRBJ2-3; 10 nucleotides agree with TRBD2. Source material: naive CD8+ T cells from blood, with Jurkat cell RNA spiked in. Subset in this sample: FACS-sorted CD8+CD4-CCR7+CD45RA+ naive T cells. The TCR originated in a human donor in good health. Some libraries in this study had Jurkat cell RNA spiked in. The CDR3 is CASSVEGLAQTATQYF. As DNA, the CDR3 is TGTGCCAGCAGCGTAGAGGGACTAGCGCAAACAGCTACGCAGTATTTT.